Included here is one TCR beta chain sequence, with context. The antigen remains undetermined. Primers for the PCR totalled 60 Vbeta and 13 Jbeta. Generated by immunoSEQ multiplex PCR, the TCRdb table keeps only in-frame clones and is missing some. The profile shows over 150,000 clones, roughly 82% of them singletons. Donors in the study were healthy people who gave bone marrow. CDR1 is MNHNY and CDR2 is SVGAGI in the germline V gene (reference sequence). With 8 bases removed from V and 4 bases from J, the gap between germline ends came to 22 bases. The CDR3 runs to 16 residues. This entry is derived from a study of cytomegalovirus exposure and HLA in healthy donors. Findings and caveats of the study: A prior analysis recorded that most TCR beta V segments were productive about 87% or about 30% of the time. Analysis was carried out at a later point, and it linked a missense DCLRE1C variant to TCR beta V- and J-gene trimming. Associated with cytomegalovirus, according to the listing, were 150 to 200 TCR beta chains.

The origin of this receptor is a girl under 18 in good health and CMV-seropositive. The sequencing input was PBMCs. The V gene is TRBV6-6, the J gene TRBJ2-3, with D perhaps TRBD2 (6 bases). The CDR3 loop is CASFSADGGFPDTQYF. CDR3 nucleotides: TGTGCCAGCTTCTCCGCGGACGGAGGGTTCCCAGATACGCAGTATTTT.